The 5 T cell receptor beta chains below all came from one sample that was sequenced in a study of blood T cell repertoires in COVID-19. Only in-frame clones appear in the TCRdb table, and some are missing; sequencing was by immunoSEQ multiplex PCR. The profile shows 130,000 to 150,000 clones, approximately 90% of them singletons. Input material: peripheral blood. The receptors shown here come from a human donor in a cohort sampled during active COVID-19.

V and J are TRBV4-2 and TRBJ1-1; possibly TRBD1 for D (5 bases). In germline, CDR1 is LGHNA, CDR2 YNFKEQ. The V end lost 1 base, the J end lost 6 bases, and 9 bases lay between the germline ends. The length of the CDR3 is 13 residues. DNA for the CDR3: TGTGCCAGCAGCCAAGCCCGACAGTCTGAAGCTTTCTTT. Encoded protein: CASSQARQSEAFF.

The chain has TRBV6-2 or TRBV6-3 and TRBJ1-5; D is possibly TRBD1 (5 bases). CDR1 and CDR2 (germline): MNHEY, SVGEGT. Trimming shortened V by 2 bases and J by 7 bases, and 9 bases separated the two germline ends. The CDR3 covers 13 residues. The CDR3 coding sequence is TGTGCCAGCAGTTACGGGGGGTGGCAGCCCCAGCATTTT. Translating it yields CASSYGGWQPQHF.

This rearrangement joins TRBV4-1 to TRBJ2-5; the match to TRBD2 covers 7 bases. The ends lost 0 bases at V and 0 bases at J; junction bases unmatched: 10. The CDR3 extends over 18 amino acids. The germline V gene encodes CDR1 MGHRA and CDR2 YSYEKL. The CDR3 is CASSQDPDLAGDQETQYF. The CDR3 nucleotides are TGCGCCAGCAGCCAAGATCCCGACCTTGCGGGAGACCAAGAGACCCAGTACTTC.

The table lists this clone with a count of one. The V and J genes are TRBV5-1 and TRBJ1-6; TRBD1 agrees at 7 bases. This CDR3 has 14 amino acids. Trimming at V came to 4 bases and at J to 7 bases, leaving 5 bases not matched to a gene. Looked up from germline, CDR1 is SGHRS and CDR2 is YFSETQ. The DNA of the CDR3 is TGCGCCAGCAGCCCGGGACAGACCAATTCACCCCTCCACTTT. Amino acid sequence: CASSPGQTNSPLHF. Drawing the rest from reference TRBV5-1 and TRBJ1-6, the complete variable domain is KAGVTQTPRYLIKTRGQQVTLSCSPISGHRSVSWYQQTPGQGLQFLFEYFSETQRNKGNFPGRFSGRQFSNSRSEMNVSTLELGDSALYLCASSPGQTNSPLHFGNGTRLTVT.

In this sample, this clone turned up a few times. V is TRBV7-2 and J is TRBJ1-6; 8 bases map to TRBD1. Germline assignment: CDR1 SGHTA and CDR2 FQGNSA. The CDR3 is 14 residues long. The ends lost 5 bases at V and 10 bases at J; junction bases unmatched: 7. The CDR3 DNA reads as TGTGCCAGCAGCCGGACAGGGCCAGGGTCACCCCTCCACTTT. Its protein product is CASSRTGPGSPLHF.